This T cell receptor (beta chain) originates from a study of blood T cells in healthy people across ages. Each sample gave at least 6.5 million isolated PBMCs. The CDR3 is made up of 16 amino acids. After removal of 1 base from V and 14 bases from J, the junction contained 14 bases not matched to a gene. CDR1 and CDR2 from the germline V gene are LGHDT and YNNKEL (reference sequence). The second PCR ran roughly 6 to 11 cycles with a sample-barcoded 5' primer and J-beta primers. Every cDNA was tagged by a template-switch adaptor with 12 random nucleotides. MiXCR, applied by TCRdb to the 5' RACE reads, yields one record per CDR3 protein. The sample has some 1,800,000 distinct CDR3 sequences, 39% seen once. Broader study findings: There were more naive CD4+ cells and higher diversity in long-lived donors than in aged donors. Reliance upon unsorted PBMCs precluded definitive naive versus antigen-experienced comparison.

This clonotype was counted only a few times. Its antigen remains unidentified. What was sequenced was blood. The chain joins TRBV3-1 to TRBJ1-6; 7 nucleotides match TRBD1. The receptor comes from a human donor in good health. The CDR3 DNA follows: TGTGCCAGCAGCCAAGCTCCCGGCGTACAGGGGACTTCCCTCCACTTT. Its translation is CASSQAPGVQGTSLHF.